Sequencing of this T cell receptor (beta chain) was carried out in a study of T-cell memory formation after mild COVID-19. Study observations and caveats: Contracting clones localized mainly to CM and EM when CD4+ and mainly to EMRA when CD8+. Memory sampled before infection contained some responding clones, suggesting cross-reactive memory joined.

This clonotype was seen a few times. What it binds is not known. The CDR3 is made up of 17 amino acids. CDR1 and CDR2 from the germline V gene are DFQATT and SNEGSKA (reference sequence). V gave up 3 bases and J gave up 4 bases, with 21 bases separating them. From 5'RACE with constant-segment primers came TCR alpha and TCR beta cDNA libraries that carried sample barcodes and UMIs. MiXCR was run by TCRdb on the 5' RACE reads, yielding one entry per CDR3 protein. The sample includes hundreds of thousands of distinct CDR3 sequences, 15% to 20% of them seen just once. The sample taken for sequencing was PBMCs or a T cell subset sorted from them (not recorded which). The chain carries TRBV20-1 and TRBJ2-2, with D hard to call. The receptor's source is an adult woman who had mild COVID-19 (a few samples of this study predate the infection). Cell type and time point are not known. For the CDR3, the DNA is TGCAGTGCTAGGTCGACTCAGCCCTACCACCGCACCGGGGAGCTGTTTTTT. Translated, it gives CSARSTQPYHRTGELFF.